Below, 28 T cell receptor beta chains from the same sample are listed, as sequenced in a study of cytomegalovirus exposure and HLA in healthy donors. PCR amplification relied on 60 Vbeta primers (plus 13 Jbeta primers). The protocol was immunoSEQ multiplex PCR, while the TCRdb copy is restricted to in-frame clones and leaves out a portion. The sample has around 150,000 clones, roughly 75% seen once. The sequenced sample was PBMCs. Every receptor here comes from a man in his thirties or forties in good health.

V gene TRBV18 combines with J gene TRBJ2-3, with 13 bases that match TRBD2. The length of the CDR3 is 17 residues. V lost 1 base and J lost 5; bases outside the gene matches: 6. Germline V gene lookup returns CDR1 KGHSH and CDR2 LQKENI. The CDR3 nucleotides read TGTGCCAGCTCACCACGGACTAGCGGGAGCTCGAGAGATACGCAGTATTTT. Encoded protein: CASSPRTSGSSRDTQYF.

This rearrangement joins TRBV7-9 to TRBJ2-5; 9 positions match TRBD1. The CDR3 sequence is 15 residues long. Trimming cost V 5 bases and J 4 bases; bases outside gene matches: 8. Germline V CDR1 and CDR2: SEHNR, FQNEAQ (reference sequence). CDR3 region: CASSPWDREGETQYF. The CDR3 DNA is TGTGCCAGCAGCCCGTGGGACAGGGAAGGAGAGACCCAGTACTTC.

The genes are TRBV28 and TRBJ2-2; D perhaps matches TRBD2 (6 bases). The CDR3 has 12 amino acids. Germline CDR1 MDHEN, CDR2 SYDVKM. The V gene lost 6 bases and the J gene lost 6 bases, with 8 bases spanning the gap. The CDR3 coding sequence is TGTGCCAGCAGCTCTAGCGCCGGGGAGCTGTTTTTT. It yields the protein CASSSSAGELFF.

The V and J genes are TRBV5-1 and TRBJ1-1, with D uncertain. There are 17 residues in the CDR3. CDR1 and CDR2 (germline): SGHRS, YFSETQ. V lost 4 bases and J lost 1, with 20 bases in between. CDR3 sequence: CASSPGEGSWGNTEAFF. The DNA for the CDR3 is TGCGCCAGCAGCCCTGGGGAGGGATCGTGGGGGAACACTGAAGCTTTCTTT.

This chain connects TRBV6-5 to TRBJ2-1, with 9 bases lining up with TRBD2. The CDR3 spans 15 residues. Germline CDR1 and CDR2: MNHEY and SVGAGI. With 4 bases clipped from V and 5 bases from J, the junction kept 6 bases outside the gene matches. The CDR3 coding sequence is TGTGCCAGCAGTTGGGTCGCGGGAGGGGACAATGAGCAGTTCTTC. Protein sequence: CASSWVAGGDNEQFF.

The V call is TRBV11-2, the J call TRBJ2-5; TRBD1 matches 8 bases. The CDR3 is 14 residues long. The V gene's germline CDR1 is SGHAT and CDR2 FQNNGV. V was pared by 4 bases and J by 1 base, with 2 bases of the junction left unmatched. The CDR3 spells CASSSGQGQETQYF. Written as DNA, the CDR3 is TGTGCCAGCAGCTCCGGACAGGGCCAAGAGACCCAGTACTTC. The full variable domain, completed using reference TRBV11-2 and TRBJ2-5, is EAGVAQSPRYKIIEKRQSVAFWCNPISGHATLYWYQQILGQGPKLLIQFQNNGVVDDSQLPKDRFSAERLKGVDSTLKIQPAKLEDSAVYLCASSSGQGQETQYFGPGTRLLVL.

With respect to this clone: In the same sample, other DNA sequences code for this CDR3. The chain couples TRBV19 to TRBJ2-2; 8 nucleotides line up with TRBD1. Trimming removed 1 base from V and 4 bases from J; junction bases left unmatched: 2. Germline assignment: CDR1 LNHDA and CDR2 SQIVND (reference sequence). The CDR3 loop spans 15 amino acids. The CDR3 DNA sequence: TGTGCCAGTAGTATAGGACAGGGGAGCACCGGGGAGCTGTTTTTT. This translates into CASSIGQGSTGELFF.

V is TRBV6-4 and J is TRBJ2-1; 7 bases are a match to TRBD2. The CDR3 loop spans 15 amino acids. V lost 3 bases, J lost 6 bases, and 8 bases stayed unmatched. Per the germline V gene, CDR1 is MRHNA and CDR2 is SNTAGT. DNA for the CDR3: TGTGCCAGCAGTGAAGTTGGCCTAGCGGCCAATGAGCAGTTCTTC. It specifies CASSEVGLAANEQFF.

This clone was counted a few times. The CDR3 reads CAISAEDRLSYGYTF. As DNA, the CDR3 is TGTGCCATCAGTGCCGAGGACAGACTTTCCTATGGCTACACCTTC. This chain connects TRBV10-3 to TRBJ1-2; possible D gene TRBD1, 6 bases. Trimming cost V 4 bases and J 4 bases, with 16 bases left between them. Germline CDR1 and CDR2: ENHRY and SYGVKD. This CDR3 contains 15 residues.

The CDR3 here is CASSLDLQGNEKLFF. Written as DNA, the CDR3 is TGTGCCAGCAGCTTAGATTTACAGGGGAATGAAAAACTGTTTTTT. The rearrangement links TRBV7-9 to TRBJ1-4, with 7 bases matching TRBD1. V trimming: 1 base; J trimming: 5 bases; junction bases outside the gene matches: 4. The length of the CDR3 is 15 residues. Germline V gene sequence: CDR1 SEHNR, CDR2 FQNEAQ (reference sequence).

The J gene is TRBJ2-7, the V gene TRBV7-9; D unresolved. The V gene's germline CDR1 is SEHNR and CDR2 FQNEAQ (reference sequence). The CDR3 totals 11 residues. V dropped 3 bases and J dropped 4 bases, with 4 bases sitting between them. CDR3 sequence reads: CASSFSYEQYF. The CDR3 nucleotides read TGTGCCAGCAGCTTTTCATACGAGCAGTACTTC.

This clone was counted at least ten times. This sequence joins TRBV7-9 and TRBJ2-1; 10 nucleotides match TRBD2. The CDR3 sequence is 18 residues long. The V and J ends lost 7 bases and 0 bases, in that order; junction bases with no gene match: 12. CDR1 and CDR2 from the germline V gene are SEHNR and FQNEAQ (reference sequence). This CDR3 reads CASTRGLATTRSYNEQFF. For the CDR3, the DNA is TGTGCCAGCACCCGGGGACTAGCGACAACCCGCTCCTACAATGAGCAGTTCTTC.

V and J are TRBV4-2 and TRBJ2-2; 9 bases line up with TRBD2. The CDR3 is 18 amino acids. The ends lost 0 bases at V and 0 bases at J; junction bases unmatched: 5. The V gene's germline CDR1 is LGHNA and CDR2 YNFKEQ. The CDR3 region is CASSQEVAGASNTGELFF. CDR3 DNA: TGTGCCAGCAGCCAAGAGGTAGCGGGAGCCTCGAACACCGGGGAGCTGTTTTTT.

The CDR3 loop reads CASSEARGIGNQPQHF. CDR3 bases: TGTGCCAGCAGTGAAGCCAGGGGGATCGGCAATCAGCCCCAGCATTTT. The chain combines TRBV2 with TRBJ1-5; TRBD1 agrees at 7 bases. Unmatched junction bases numbered 4, after V lost 0 bases and J lost 2 bases. From germline, CDR1 is SNHLY and CDR2 FYNNEI. The CDR3 runs 16 residues.

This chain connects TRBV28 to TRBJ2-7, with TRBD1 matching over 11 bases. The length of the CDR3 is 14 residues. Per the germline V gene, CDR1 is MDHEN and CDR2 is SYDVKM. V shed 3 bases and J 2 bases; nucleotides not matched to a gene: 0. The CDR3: CASSLGQGAYEQYF. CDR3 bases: TGTGCCAGCAGTTTGGGACAGGGGGCCTACGAGCAGTACTTC.

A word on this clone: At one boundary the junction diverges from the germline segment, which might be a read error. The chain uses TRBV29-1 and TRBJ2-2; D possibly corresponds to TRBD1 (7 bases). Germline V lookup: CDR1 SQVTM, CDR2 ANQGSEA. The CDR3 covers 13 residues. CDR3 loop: CSVLCRGAGELLF. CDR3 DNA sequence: TGCAGCGTCCTTTGCAGGGGGGCCGGGGAGCTGCTTTTT.

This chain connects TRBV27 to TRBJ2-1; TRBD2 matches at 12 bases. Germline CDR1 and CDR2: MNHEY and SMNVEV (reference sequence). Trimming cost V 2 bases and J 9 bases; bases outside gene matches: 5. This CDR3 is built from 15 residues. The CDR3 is CASSLRTSGKVEQFF. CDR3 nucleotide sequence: TGTGCCAGCAGTTTAAGGACTAGCGGGAAAGTTGAGCAGTTCTTC.

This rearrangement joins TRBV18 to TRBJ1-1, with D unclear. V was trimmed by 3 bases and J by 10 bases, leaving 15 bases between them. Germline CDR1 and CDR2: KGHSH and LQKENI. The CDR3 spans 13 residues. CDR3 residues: CASSPGWAEGAFF. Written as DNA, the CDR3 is TGTGCCAGCTCACCGGGATGGGCAGAGGGAGCTTTCTTT.

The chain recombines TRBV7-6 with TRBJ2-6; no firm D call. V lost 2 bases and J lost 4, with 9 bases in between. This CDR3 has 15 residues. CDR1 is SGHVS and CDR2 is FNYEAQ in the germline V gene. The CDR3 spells CASSLSGFGANVLTF. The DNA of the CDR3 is TGTGCCAGCAGCTTATCGGGTTTCGGGGCCAACGTCCTGACTTTC.

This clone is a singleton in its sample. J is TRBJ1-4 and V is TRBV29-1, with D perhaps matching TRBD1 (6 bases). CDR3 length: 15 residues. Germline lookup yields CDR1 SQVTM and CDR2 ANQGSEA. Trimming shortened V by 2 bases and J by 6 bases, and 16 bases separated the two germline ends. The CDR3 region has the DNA TGCAGCGTTGAAAACCCCGCAGGGGCGGATGAAAAACTGTTTTTT. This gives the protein CSVENPAGADEKLFF.

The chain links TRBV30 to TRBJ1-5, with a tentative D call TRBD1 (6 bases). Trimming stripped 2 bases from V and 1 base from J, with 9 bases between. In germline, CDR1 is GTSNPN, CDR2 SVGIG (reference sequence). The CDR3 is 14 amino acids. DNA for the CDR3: TGTGCCTGGAGTTATGGACAGAGCAATCAGCCCCAGCATTTT. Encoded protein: CAWSYGQSNQPQHF.

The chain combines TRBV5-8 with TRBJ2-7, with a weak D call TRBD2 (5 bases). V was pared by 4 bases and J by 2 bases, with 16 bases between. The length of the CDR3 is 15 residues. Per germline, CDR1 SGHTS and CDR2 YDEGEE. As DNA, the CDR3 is TGTGCCAGCAGCCCGTGGATGGCGGGCCCCTACGAGCAGTACTTC. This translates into CASSPWMAGPYEQYF. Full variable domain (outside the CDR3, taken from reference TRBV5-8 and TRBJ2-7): EAGVTQSPTHLIKTRGQQATLRCSPISGHTSVYWYQQALGLGLQFLLWYDEGEERNRGNFPPRFSGRQFPNYSSELNVNALELEDSALYLCASSPWMAGPYEQYFGPGTRLTVT.

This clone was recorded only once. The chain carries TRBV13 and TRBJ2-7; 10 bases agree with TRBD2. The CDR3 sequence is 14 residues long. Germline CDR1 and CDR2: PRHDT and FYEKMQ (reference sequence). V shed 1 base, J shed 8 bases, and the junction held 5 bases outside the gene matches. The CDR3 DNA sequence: TGTGCCAGCAGCTTAGTTCTAGCGGGAGATCAGCAGTACTTC. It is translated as CASSLVLAGDQQYF.

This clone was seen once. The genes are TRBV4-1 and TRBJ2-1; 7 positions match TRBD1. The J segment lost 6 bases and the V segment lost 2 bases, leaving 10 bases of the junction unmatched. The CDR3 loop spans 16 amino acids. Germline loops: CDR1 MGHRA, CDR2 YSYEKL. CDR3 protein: CASSQSPRSGGNEQFF. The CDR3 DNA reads TGCGCCAGCAGCCAATCTCCTCGCTCAGGGGGCAATGAGCAGTTCTTC.

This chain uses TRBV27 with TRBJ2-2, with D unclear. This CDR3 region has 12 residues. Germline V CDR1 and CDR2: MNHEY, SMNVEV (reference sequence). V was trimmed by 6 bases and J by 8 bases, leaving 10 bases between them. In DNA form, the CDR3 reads TGTGCCAGCAGAACTAATGAAGGGGAGCTGTTTTTT. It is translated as CASRTNEGELFF.

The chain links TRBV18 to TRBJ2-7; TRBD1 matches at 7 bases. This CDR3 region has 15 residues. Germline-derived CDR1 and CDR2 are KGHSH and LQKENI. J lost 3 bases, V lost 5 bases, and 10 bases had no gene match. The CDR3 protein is CASSASRDSLYEQYF. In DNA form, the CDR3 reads TGTGCCAGCTCAGCCTCCCGGGACAGCCTCTACGAGCAGTACTTC.

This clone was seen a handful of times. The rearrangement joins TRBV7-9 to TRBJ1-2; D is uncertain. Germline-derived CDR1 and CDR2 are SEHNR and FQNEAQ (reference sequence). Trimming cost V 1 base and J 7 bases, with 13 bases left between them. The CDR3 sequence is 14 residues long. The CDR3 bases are TGTGCCAGCAGCTTAGAAAGGACTTTAGGTGGCTACACCTTC. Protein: CASSLERTLGGYTF.

The CDR3 coding sequence is TGTGCCAGTAGTATAGGGCAGGGACACACAGATACGCAGTATTTT. It yields the protein CASSIGQGHTDTQYF. This chain connects TRBV19 to TRBJ2-3; TRBD1 is a possible D gene (6 bases). V shed 1 base and J shed 2 bases, with 10 bases lying between them. The CDR3 is 15 amino acids. CDR1 and CDR2 (germline): LNHDA, SQIVND (reference sequence).